This TCR beta chain stems from a study of spatial heterogeneity in lung cancer (dated by TCRdb to about 2019). A note on the overall study: Beta-chain transcripts were consistently detected in greater numbers than alpha-chain transcripts, which likely reflects a higher abundance of beta-chain transcripts. In the raw uncorrected reads, each unique combination of TCR and UMI appeared more than ten times on average. Nonsynonymous mutation counts, determined by whole-exome sequencing of tumor tissue, were related to features of the TCR repertoire. In non-small cell lung cancer, the study quantitatively compared TCR alpha and beta repertoires across several tumor regions, matched nontumor lung, and blood. Both alpha and beta chains were TCR-sequenced in approximately 200 tumor regions, about 69 matched nontumor lung samples and more than 50 PBMC samples obtained at surgery. In tumor regions, TCR transcript counts showed a strong correlation with a T cell transcriptional module score derived from matched bulk RNA-seq.

This specimen's time point label, interpreted: sample taken at primary tumor resection. Donors were under 95 patients with early-stage, untreated non-small cell lung cancer from the lung TRACERx cohort. Whole RNA extracted from tumor and nontumor lung tissue, or from cryopreserved PBMC samples, was used for TCR sequencing without cell sorting. Only patients with enough RNA available from two or more tumor regions were chosen for TCR sequencing. Tumor and adjacent nontumor lung specimens were reviewed by a lung pathologist before selection. This clonotype was recorded at least ten times. It lacks a known antigen. Base qualities were left out, and no much larger clone turns up one base away. The germline ends are 14 bases apart after V is trimmed by 6 bases and J by 4 bases. Looking up the germline V gene (reference sequence) yields CDR1 MNHEY and CDR2 SMNVEV. The CDR3 starts with the cysteine, ends with the phenylalanine, and has 14 residues. Only CDR3 DNA remains: 42 bases, in frame from the first base.

Here is what the overall study found, with its caveats: The count of ubiquitous expanded TCRs correlated with the count of ubiquitous nonsynonymous mutations, and the count of regional expanded TCRs correlated with the count of regional nonsynonymous mutations. The tumor nonsynonymous mutation count correlated with the number of expanded intratumoral alpha and beta TCRs. TCR-seq coverage of tumor T cells was estimated to be only 7% to 7.5% for alpha chains and more than 11% for beta chains. Confirming at a functional level the hypothesis that regional TCRs recognize regional mutations was considered to require additional single-cell paired TCR alpha and beta sequencing.

Libraries were constructed by 5' RACE. The sequencer listed for this sample is NextSeq 500. To allow correction of PCR and sequencing errors, the TCR library protocol tagged every TCR cDNA molecule with a unique molecular identifier. As for the authors' bioinformatics: TCR identification, UMI-based error correction and CDR3 extraction were performed with Decombinator tools. Expanded TCRs were defined as those above a frequency of 2 per 1,000, corresponding to the top 1% of the tumor frequency distribution. Expanded tumor TCRs were classed as regional if statistically deemed absent (corrected P<0.05) from at least one tumor region, otherwise ubiquitous. Renyi diversity was computed with the R vegan package after each repertoire had been subsampled 100 times to 5,000 TCRs. CDR3 similarity networks were constructed using string-kernel similarity of amino acid triplets, with links drawn between CDR3s whose pairwise similarity was above 0.82. TCRdb trimmed the raw reads at Q25, called clones with MiXCR and kept productive beta chains. One record per CDR3 amino acid sequence lists the most common genes and DNA. TCRdb, rather than the study authors, made the V and J calls. The sample yields approximately 94,000 distinct CDR3 sequences; 4.4% were counted once. About 20% of the sample is in the top ten clones.

The rearranged chain carries TRBV27 and TRBJ2-3; the D gene is possibly TRBD2, with 6 bases matching. The sample in question was lung tumor tissue, obtained at surgery. The TCR originated in a male donor with early-stage non-small cell lung cancer. CDR3 sequence: CASSPGTRPDTQYF. The bases are TGTGCCAGCAGCCCCGGGACTCGGCCAGATACGCAGTATTTT.